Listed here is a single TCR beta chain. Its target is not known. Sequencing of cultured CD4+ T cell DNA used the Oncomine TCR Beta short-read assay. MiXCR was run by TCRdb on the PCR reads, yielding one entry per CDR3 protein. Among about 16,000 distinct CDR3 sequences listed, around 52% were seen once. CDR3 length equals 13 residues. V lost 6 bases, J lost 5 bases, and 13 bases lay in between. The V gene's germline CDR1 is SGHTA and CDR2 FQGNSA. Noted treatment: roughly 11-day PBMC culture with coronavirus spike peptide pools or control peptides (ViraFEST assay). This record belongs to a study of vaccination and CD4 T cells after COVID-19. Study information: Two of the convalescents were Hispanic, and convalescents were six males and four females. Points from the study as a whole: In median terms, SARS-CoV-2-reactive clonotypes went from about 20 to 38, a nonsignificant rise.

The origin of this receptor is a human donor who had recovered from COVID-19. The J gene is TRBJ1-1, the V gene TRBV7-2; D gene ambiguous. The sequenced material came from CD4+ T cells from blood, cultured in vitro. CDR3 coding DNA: TGTGCCAGCAGTTTAAATGGAGGGACTGAAGCTTTCTTT. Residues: CASSLNGGTEAFF.